This passage covers 7 T cell receptor beta chains from one sample sequenced in a study of T cells in localized non-small cell lung cancer. Using immunoSEQ multiplex PCR, the repertoire was profiled, and TCRdb retains in-frame clones only, with some absent. The table has about 1,500 clones, over 20% seen once. Material: lung tumor tissue, obtained before any cancer treatment. The receptors here all came from a male donor older than 55 with stage III squamous cell lung carcinoma.

Of note for this clone: The junction departs from germline at one end; a sequencing error may be responsible. V gene TRBV29-1 combines with J gene TRBJ2-3; 9 nucleotides match TRBD2. CDR1 is SQVTM and CDR2 is ANQGSEA in the germline V gene. This CDR3 spans 13 amino acids. Here the CDR3 reads CSVVRTSDSPSDF. The DNA for the CDR3 is TGCAGCGTTGTGAGGACTAGCGACTCTCCCTCGGATTTT.

This rearrangement joins TRBV14 to TRBJ2-1, with 9 bases lining up with TRBD2. V lost 1 base and J lost 6; bases outside the gene matches: 10. Germline V CDR1 and CDR2: SGHDN, FVKESK. This CDR3 comprises 17 residues. The CDR3 spells CASSQVVAGVIRNEQFF. Here the CDR3 DNA reads TGTGCCAGCAGCCAAGTTGTAGCGGGAGTGATCCGCAATGAGCAGTTCTTC. The full variable domain, completed using reference TRBV14 and TRBJ2-1, is EAGVTQFPSHSVIEKGQTVTLRCDPISGHDNLYWYRRVMGKEIKFLLHFVKESKQDESGMPNNRFLAERTGGTYSTLKVQPAELEDSGVYFCASSQVVAGVIRNEQFFGPGTRLTVL.

Sample share makes this clone large. The chain recombines TRBV9 with TRBJ2-1, with 11 bases matching TRBD2. The CDR3 is 16 residues long. The V gene's germline CDR1 is SGDLS and CDR2 YYNGEE. The J segment lost 8 bases and the V segment lost 0 bases, leaving 7 bases of the junction unmatched. CDR3 region: CASSVGGLAAWDEQFF. The CDR3 DNA is TGTGCCAGCAGCGTAGGGGGACTAGCGGCCTGGGATGAGCAGTTCTTC.

The rearrangement joins TRBV6-8 to TRBJ1-2; D gene ambiguous. With 2 bases removed from V and 2 bases from J, the gap between germline ends came to 6 bases. The length of the CDR3 is 13 residues. CDR1 is MNHGY, CDR2 SAAAGT, per germline. CDR3 coding DNA: TGTGCCAGCAGTTACGGCAGGAACTATGGCTACACCTTC. This codes for CASSYGRNYGYTF.

Only a few counts were recorded for this clone. CDR3 DNA: TGTGCCAGTAGTATAGGCGGCCAGGAGTACTTC. It specifies CASSIGGQEYF. V is TRBV19 and J is TRBJ2-7; D is uncertain. V dropped 1 base and J dropped 11 bases, with 9 bases sitting between them. There are 11 residues in the CDR3. The V gene's germline CDR1 is LNHDA and CDR2 SQIVND (reference sequence).

Turning to this clone: A junction end diverges from the germline sequence, so it may reflect a read error. CDR3 coding DNA: TGTGCCATCAGTTCACAGGGAAACACCATATATTTT. It is translated as CAISSQGNTIYF. This chain links TRBV6-8 with TRBJ1-3, with D hard to call. The CDR3 spans 12 residues. The V gene's germline CDR1 is MNHGY and CDR2 SAAAGT.

The rearrangement joins TRBV11-1 to TRBJ2-1, with D perhaps being TRBD1 or TRBD2 (6 bases each). Germline V gene lookup returns CDR1 SGHAT and CDR2 FQDESV (reference sequence). The CDR3 consists of 14 residues. The V and J ends lost 3 bases and 6 bases respectively, with 12 bases between them. The CDR3 region is CASSLRRGGNEQFF. CDR3 DNA: TGTGCCAGCAGCTTGCGCAGGGGAGGCAATGAGCAGTTCTTC. The full variable domain, in which reference TRBV11-1 and TRBJ2-1 provide the parts outside the CDR3, is EAEVAQSPRYKITEKSQAVAFWCDPISGHATLYWYRQILGQGPELLVQFQDESVVDDSQLPKDRFSAERLKGVDSTLKIQPAELGDSAMYLCASSLRRGGNEQFFGPGTRLTVL.